One T cell receptor (beta chain) is described in this entry. This CDR3 has 14 residues. Germline V lookup: CDR1 SGDLS, CDR2 YYNGEE. The V gene end was trimmed by 3 bases and the J gene end by 3 bases; junction bases not matched to a gene: 2. This entry comes from a study of T-cell memory formation after mild COVID-19. TCRdb re-derived calls from the 5' RACE reads in MiXCR, one entry per CDR3 protein. The top ten clones hold more than 2% of a sample with about 180,000 distinct CDR3 sequences, about a sixth of them seen once. The chain employs TRBV9 and TRBJ2-2, with 7 bases fitting TRBD1. The material sequenced was PBMCs or a T cell subset sorted from them (not recorded which). This sequence was found in an adult woman who had mild COVID-19 (a few samples of this study predate the infection). Cell type and time point are not known. In DNA form, the CDR3 reads TGTGCCAGCAGCGGGGACAGTCACACCGGGGAGCTGTTTTTT. Protein product: CASSGDSHTGELFF.